What follows are 3 T cell receptor beta chains derived from one specimen sequenced in a study of early T cells in non-severe SARS-CoV-2 infection. TCRdb passed the 5' RACE reads through MiXCR, listing each CDR3 protein once. The top ten clones hold over 6.5% of a sample with some 80,000 distinct CDR3 sequences, roughly an eighth of them seen once. Sequences were obtained from whole blood. The source is an adult who was a healthcare worker with PCR-confirmed SARS-CoV-2 infection or an uninfected control (not recorded which).

V gene TRBV6-5 combines with J gene TRBJ2-4, with TRBD1 as a possible D gene (5 bases). Germline-derived CDR1 and CDR2 are MNHEY and SVGAGI. V lost 0 bases, J lost 4 bases, and 13 bases lay in between. The CDR3 contains 16 residues. CDR3 region: CASSYSMAAGKNIQYF. CDR3 nucleotides: TGTGCCAGCAGTTACTCGATGGCGGCAGGGAAAAACATTCAGTACTTC.

The sample holds a few counts of this clonotype. This sequence joins TRBV28 and TRBJ2-5, with D possibly TRBD2 on 5 matching bases. CDR1 is MDHEN, CDR2 SYDVKM, per germline. The CDR3 has 15 amino acids. V lost 1 base and J 8 bases, leaving 17 bases between the germline ends. CDR3 amino acids: CASSLSPPPGKTQYF. CDR3 DNA sequence: TGTGCCAGCAGTTTATCTCCCCCCCCGGGGAAAACCCAGTACTTC.

The sample holds many counts of this clonotype. The chain couples TRBV3-1 to TRBJ2-7, with D perhaps matching TRBD2 (6 bases). With 1 base removed from V and 3 bases from J, the gap between germline ends came to 16 bases. The germline gives CDR1 LGHDT, CDR2 YNNKEL (reference sequence). The CDR3 has 16 amino acids. As DNA, the CDR3 is TGTGCCAGCAGCCAAGCTAGAACACGGGGGAGCTACGAGCAGTACTTC. Residues: CASSQARTRGSYEQYF.